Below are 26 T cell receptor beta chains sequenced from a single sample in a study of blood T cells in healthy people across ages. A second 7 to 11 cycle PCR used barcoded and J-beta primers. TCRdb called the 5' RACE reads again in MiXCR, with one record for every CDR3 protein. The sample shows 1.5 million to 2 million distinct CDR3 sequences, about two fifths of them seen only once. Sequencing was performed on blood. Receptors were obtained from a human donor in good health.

The CDR3 DNA follows: TGTGCCAGCAGCCAAGATCCAGATCCCGGGGAAAACACTGAAGCTTTCTTT. Translating gives CASSQDPDPGENTEAFF. This rearrangement joins TRBV4-2 to TRBJ1-1; D unresolved. Germline V lookup: CDR1 LGHNA, CDR2 YNFKEQ. V was pared by 0 bases and J by 2 bases, with 16 bases between. CDR3 length equals 17 residues.

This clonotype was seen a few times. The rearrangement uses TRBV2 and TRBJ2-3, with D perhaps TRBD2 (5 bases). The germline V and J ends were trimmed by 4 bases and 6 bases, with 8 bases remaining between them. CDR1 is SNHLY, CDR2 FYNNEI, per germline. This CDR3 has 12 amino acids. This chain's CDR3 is CASSVAWDTQYF. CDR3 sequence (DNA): TGTGCCAGCAGTGTAGCGTGGGATACGCAGTATTTT.

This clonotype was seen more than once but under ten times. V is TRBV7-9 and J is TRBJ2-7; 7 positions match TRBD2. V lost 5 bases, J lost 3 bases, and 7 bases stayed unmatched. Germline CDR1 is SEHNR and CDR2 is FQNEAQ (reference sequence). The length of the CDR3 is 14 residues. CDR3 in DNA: TGTGCCAGCAGCATTAGCGGGTTAGACTACGAGCAGTACTTC. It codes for CASSISGLDYEQYF.

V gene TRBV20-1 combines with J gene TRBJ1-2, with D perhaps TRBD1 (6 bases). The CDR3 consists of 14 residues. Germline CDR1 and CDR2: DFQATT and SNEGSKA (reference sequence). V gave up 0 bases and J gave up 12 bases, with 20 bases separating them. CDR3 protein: CSARDSGRTGGHTF. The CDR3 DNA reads TGCAGTGCTAGAGATTCTGGTCGGACGGGGGGCCACACCTTC.

The DNA for the CDR3 is TGTGCCAGCGGTAGACCGGAGGTGGGACAGCCCCAGCATTTT. Translating gives CASGRPEVGQPQHF. V and J are TRBV12-3 or TRBV12-4 and TRBJ1-5, with D unresolved. The V end was cut by 8 bases, the J end by 7 bases, with 18 bases between. The CDR3 covers 14 residues.

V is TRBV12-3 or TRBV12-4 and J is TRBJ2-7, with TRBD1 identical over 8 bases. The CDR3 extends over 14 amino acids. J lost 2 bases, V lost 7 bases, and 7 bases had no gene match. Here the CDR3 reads CASTKTGEAYEQYF. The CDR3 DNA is TGTGCCAGCACCAAGACAGGGGAGGCCTACGAGCAGTACTTC.

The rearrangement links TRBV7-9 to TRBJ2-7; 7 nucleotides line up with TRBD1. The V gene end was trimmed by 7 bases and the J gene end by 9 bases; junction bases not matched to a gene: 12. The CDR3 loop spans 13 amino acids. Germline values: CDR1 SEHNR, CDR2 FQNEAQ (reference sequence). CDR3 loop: CASNYDRASAQYF. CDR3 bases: TGTGCCAGCAACTACGACAGGGCTAGTGCGCAGTACTTC.

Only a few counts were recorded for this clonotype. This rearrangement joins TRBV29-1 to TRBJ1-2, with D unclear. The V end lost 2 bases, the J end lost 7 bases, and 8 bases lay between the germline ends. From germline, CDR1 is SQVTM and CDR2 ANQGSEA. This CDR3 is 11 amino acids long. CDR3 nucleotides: TGCAGCGTTGAAAGAAGTACTGGCTACACCTTC. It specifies CSVERSTGYTF.

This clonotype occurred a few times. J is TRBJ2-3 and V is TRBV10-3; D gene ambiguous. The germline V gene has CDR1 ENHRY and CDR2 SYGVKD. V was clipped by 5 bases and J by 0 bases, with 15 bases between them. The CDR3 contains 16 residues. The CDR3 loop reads CAISYLGPLSTDTQYF. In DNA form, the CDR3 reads TGTGCCATCAGTTATCTTGGCCCACTGAGCACAGATACGCAGTATTTT.

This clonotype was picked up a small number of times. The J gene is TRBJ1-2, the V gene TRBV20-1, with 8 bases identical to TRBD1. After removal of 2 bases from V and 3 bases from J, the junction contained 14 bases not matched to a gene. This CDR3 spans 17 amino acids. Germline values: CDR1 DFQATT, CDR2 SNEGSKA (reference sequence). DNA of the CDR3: TGCAGTGCTAGACCAACTCCAGACAGGGGATCGCACTATGGCTACACCTTC. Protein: CSARPTPDRGSHYGYTF.

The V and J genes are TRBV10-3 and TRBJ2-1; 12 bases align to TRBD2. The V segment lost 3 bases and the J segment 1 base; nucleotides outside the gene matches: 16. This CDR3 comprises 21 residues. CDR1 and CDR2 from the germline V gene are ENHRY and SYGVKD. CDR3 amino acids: CAISDHAGSSGGVGSYNEQFF. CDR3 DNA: TGTGCCATCAGTGACCATGCCGGGTCTAGCGGGGGGGTCGGATCCTACAATGAGCAGTTCTTC.

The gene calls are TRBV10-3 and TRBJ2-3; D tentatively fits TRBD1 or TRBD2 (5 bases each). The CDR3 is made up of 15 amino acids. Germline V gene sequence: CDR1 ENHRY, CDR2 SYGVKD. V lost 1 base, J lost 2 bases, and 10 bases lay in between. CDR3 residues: CAISEFTGTTDTQYF. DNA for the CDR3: TGTGCCATCAGTGAGTTTACGGGGACCACAGATACGCAGTATTTT.

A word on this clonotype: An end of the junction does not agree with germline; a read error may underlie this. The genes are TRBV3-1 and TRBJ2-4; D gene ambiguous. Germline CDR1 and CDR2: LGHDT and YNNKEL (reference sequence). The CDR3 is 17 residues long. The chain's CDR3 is CASSQAPRSAAKNIRYF. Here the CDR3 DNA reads TGTGCCAGCAGCCAAGCCCCCCGGAGCGCGGCCAAAAACATTCGGTACTTC.

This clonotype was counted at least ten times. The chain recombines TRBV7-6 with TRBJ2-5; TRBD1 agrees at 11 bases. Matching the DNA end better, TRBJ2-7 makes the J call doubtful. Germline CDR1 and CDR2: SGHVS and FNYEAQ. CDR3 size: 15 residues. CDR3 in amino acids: CASSPSGTGGNEQYF. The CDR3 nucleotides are TGTGCCAGCAGCCCCTCCGGGACAGGGGGGAACGAGCAGTACTTC.

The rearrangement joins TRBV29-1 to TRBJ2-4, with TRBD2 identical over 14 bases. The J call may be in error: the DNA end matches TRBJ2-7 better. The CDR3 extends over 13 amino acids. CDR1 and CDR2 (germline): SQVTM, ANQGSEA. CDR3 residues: CSATSGGANEQYF. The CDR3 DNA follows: TGCAGCGCGACTAGCGGGGGGGCTAACGAGCAGTACTTC.

In DNA form, the CDR3 reads TGCAGCGTTGAGCGGGGGGAGGCCCAGTACTTC. Its translation is CSVERGEAQYF. The rearrangement uses TRBV29-1 and TRBJ2-5, with TRBD2 matching over 8 bases. J was trimmed by 9 bases and V by 3 bases; bases with no gene match: 3. The CDR3 consists of 11 residues. CDR1 SQVTM and CDR2 ANQGSEA come from the germline V gene.

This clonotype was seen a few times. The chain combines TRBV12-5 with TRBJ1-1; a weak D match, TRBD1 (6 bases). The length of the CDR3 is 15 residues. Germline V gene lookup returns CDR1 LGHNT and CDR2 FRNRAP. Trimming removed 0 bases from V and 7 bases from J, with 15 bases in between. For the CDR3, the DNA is TGTGCTAGTGGTTTGGTACCAAGACAGGACCTTGAAGCTTTCTTT. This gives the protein CASGLVPRQDLEAFF.

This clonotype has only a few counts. The CDR3 spells CASSKLATTDTQYF. The CDR3 nucleotides are TGTGCCAGCAGCAAGCTAGCTACCACAGATACGCAGTATTTT. This rearrangement joins TRBV7-6 to TRBJ2-3; possibly TRBD2 for D (5 bases). From germline, CDR1 is SGHVS and CDR2 FNYEAQ. The CDR3 has 14 amino acids. V gave up 5 bases and J gave up 2 bases, with 11 bases separating them.

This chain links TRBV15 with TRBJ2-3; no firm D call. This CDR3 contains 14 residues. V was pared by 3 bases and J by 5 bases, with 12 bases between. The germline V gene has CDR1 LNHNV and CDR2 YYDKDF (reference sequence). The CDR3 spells CATSRGLAVDTQYF. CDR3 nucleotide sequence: TGTGCCACCAGCAGGGGATTGGCGGTAGATACGCAGTATTTT.

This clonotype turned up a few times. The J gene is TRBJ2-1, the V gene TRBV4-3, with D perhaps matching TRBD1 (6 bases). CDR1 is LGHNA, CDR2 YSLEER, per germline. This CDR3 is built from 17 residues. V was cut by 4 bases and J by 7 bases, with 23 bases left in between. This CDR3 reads CASSPTWATQGSNEQFF. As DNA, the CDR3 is TGCGCCAGCAGCCCCACATGGGCCACACAGGGTTCGAATGAGCAGTTCTTC.

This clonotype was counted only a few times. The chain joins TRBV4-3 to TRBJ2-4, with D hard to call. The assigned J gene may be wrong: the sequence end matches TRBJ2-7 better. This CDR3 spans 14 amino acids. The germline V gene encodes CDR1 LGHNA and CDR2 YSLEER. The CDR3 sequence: CASSQVSRNYEQYF. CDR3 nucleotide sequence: TGCGCCAGCAGCCAAGTGTCCCGAAACTACGAGCAGTACTTC.

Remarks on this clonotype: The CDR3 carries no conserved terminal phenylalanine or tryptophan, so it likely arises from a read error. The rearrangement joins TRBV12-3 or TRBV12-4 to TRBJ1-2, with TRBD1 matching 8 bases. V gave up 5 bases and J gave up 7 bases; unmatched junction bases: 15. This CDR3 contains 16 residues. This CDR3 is CASSTRTGNEFGGYTC. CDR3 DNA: TGTGCCAGCAGTACGAGGACAGGGAATGAGTTTGGTGGCTACACCTGC.

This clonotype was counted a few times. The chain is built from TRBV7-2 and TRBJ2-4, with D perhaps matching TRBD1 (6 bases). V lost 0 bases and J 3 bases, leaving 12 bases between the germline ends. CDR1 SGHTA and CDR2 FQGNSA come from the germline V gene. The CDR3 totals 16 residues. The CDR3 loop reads CASSLAGGGVKNIQYF. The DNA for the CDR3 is TGTGCCAGCAGCTTAGCAGGGGGTGGGGTCAAAAACATTCAGTACTTC. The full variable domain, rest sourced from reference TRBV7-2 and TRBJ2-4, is GAGVSQSPSNKVTEKGKDVELRCDPISGHTALYWYRQSLGQGLEFLIYFQGNSAPDKSGLPSDRFSAERTGGSVSTLTIQRTQQEDSAVYLCASSLAGGGVKNIQYFGAGTRLSVL.

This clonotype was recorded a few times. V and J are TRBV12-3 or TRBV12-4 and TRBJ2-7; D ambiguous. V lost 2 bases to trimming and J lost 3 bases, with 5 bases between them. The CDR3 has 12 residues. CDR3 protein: CASSLKIYEQYF. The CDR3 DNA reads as TGTGCCAGCAGTTTAAAGATCTACGAGCAGTACTTC.

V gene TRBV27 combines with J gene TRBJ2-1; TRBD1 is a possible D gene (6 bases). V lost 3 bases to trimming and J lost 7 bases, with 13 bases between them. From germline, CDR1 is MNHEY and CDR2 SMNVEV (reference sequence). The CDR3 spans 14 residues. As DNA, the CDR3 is TGTGCCAGCAGTTTTGTCGAAAGGGGGAATGAGCAGTTCTTC. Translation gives CASSFVERGNEQFF.

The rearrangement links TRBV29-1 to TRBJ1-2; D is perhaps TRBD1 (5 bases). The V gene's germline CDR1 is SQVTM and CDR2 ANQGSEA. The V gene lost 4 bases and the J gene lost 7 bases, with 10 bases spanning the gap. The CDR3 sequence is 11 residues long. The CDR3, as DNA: TGCAGCGTTGTGAGGGGCTTTGGCTACACCTTC. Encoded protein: CSVVRGFGYTF.